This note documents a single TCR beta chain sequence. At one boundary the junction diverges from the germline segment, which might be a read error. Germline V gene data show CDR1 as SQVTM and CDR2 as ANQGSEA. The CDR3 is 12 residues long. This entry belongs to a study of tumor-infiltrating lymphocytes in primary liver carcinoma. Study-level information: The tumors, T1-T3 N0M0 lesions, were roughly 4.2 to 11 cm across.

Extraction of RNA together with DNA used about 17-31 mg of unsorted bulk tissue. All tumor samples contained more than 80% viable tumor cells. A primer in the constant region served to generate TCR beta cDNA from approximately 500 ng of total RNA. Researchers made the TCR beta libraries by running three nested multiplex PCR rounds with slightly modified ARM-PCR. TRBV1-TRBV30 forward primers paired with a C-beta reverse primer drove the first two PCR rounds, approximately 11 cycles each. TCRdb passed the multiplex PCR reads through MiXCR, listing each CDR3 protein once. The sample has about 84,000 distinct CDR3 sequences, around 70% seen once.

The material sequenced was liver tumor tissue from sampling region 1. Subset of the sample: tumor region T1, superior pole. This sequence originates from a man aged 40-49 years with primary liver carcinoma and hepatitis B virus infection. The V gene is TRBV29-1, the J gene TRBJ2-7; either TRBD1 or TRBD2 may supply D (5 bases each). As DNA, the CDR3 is TGCAGCGTTGTATACGGGGCAGAAGAGCAGTGCTTC. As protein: CSVVYGAEEQCF.